This T cell receptor (beta chain) was sequenced during a study of early T cells in non-severe SARS-CoV-2 infection. CDR3 size: 15 residues. CDR1 is KGHDR and CDR2 is SFDVKD in the germline V gene. The germline V and J ends were trimmed by 2 bases and 1 base, with 9 bases remaining between them. This clonotype was counted at least ten times. What it binds is not known. Study-wide results and limits: VDJdb matching, biased toward anti-spike CD8 responses, missed private and CD4 specificities.

Unique molecular identifier tags were affixed to discrete cDNA molecules. MiXCR was run by TCRdb on the 5' RACE reads, yielding one entry per CDR3 protein. The table has some 91,000 distinct CDR3 sequences, around 10% seen once. This chain uses TRBV24-1 with TRBJ2-3, with D perhaps matching TRBD1 (6 bases). The specimen was whole blood, collected at baseline. This sequence originates from an adult who was a healthcare worker with PCR-confirmed SARS-CoV-2 infection or an uninfected control (not recorded which). The CDR3 coding sequence is TGTGCCACCAGTGATTACGCAGGGGGCACAGATACGCAGTATTTT. Encoded protein: CATSDYAGGTDTQYF.